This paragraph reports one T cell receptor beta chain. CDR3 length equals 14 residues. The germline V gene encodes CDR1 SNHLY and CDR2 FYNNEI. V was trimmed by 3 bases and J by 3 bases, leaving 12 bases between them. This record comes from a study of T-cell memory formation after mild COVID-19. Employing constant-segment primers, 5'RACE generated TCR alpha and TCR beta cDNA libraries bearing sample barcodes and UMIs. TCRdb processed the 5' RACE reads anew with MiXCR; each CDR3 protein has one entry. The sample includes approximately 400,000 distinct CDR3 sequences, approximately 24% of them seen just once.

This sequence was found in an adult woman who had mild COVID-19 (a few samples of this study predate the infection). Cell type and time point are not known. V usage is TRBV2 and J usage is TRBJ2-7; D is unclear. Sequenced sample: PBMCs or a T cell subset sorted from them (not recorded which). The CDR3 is CASSDFVEGYEQYF. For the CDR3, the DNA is TGTGCCAGCAGTGATTTCGTTGAAGGCTACGAGCAGTACTTC. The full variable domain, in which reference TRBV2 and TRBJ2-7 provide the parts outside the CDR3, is EPEVTQTPSHQVTQMGQEVILRCVPISNHLYFYWYRQILGQKVEFLVSFYNNEISEKSEIFDDQFSVERPDGSNFTLKIRSTKLEDSAMYFCASSDFVEGYEQYFGPGTRLTVT.